Sequencing of this T cell receptor (beta chain) was carried out in a study of cytomegalovirus exposure and HLA in healthy donors. Study conclusions and caveats: Earlier analysis yielded a pattern in which most TCR beta V segments were productive about 87% or about 30% of the time. A few of the chains that were CMV-associated were confirmed in vitro to be specific for CMV antigens.

Regarding this clone: Its target is unknown.

Primers included in the PCR were 60 Vbeta and 13 Jbeta primers. Profiling relied on immunoSEQ multiplex PCR, and the TCRdb table lists in-frame clones only, not all of them. The sample lists 180,000 or so clones; approximately 71% were seen once. V was clipped by 6 bases and J by 5 bases; unmatched bases: 5. Per the germline V gene, CDR1 is MDHEN and CDR2 is SYDVKM. This CDR3 comprises 14 residues. At the time of sampling, donors were nominally healthy, though unrecorded immune exposures were likely. The chain has TRBV28 and TRBJ2-5; TRBD2 agrees at 11 bases. This TCR derives from a middle-aged woman in good health and CMV-seropositive. The material sequenced was PBMCs. Here the CDR3 reads CASSGTSGWETQYF. The DNA for the CDR3 is TGTGCCAGCAGCGGGACTAGCGGCTGGGAGACCCAGTACTTC.